The clone carrying this T cell receptor beta chain was recorded a few times. Germline-derived CDR1 and CDR2 are MDHEN and SYDVKM. This CDR3 has 19 amino acids. J gave up 3 bases and V 1 base, and 9 bases lay outside the gene matches. Profiled with immunoSEQ multiplex PCR; TCRdb holds only in-frame clones, not every one. The sample lists 190,000 or so clones, about 85% occurring once. The record originates from a study of blood T cell repertoires in COVID-19. Study overall: Italy, Spain and the United States were the sources of the convalescent and acute COVID-19 samples.

While infection was still active, Seattle patients were enrolled and then followed longitudinally. The chain recombines TRBV28 with TRBJ2-1, with TRBD2 matching 13 bases. The TCR sequence derives from a man aged 60 to 75 with COVID-19, enrolled during active disease. The material sequenced was peripheral blood. The CDR3 coding sequence is TGTGCCAGCAGTTTATTCGGGACTAGCGGGGTCCTGGGCTACAATGAGCAGTTCTTC. Its translation is CASSLFGTSGVLGYNEQFF. The whole variable domain, filled in from reference TRBV28 and TRBJ2-1, reads DVKVTQSSRYLVKRTGEKVFLECVQDMDHENMFWYRQDPGLGLRLIYFSYDVKMKEKGDIPEGYSVSREKKERFSLILESASTNQTSMYLCASSLFGTSGVLGYNEQFFGPGTRLTVL.